The rows below give T cell receptor beta chains drawn from one sample of a study of shared clonotypes between healthy human individuals. Repertoires were generated with immunoSEQ multiplex PCR, while TCRdb's copy carries only in-frame clones and drops some. The sample consists of some 550,000 clones, approximately 97% of them appearing once. Sequences were obtained from naive CD4+ T cells sorted from blood. These receptors originate from a woman aged 30 to 39 in good health. The CDR3 runs from the conserved cysteine through the conserved F or W. Fields, in order: D gene, J gene, V gene, clone size, CDR3 DNA, CDR3 protein. The D gene is left open where the match is weak. Expanded clones get a size class; other rows say once, few or many, or leave the size out.

>TRBD1|TRBJ1-4|TRBV4-1|-
TGCGCCAGCAGCCAAGATCCCCCCGGGACAGGGTATGAAAAACTGTTTTTT
CASSQDPPGTGYEKLFF
>-|TRBJ1-2|TRBV9|-
TGTGCCAGCAGCGTCGACTTCGGGCTAGGCTACACCTTC
CASSVDFGLGYTF
>-|TRBJ2-1|TRBV6-5|-
TGTGCCAGCAGTTACATGCAGGGATCCGACAATGAGCAGTTCTTC
CASSYMQGSDNEQFF
>-|TRBJ2-1|TRBV4-1|-
TGCGCCAGCAGCCAAGTGAAGGGTGAGCAGTTCTTC
CASSQVKGEQFF
>TRBD1|TRBJ2-1|TRBV28|once
TGTGCCAGCAGTAGAAACAGGGGGTACCGTGATGAGCAGTTCTTC
CASSRNRGYRDEQFF
>-|TRBJ2-1|TRBV4-1|-
TGCGCCAGCAGCCAAGGCTTTAGGGATCTTGAGCAGTTCTTC
CASSQGFRDLEQFF
>TRBD2|TRBJ2-7|TRBV7-9|-
TGTGCCAGCAGCTTAAGTGGGCGCGGGAGTTCCTACGAGCAGTACTTC
CASSLSGRGSSYEQYF
>TRBD1|TRBJ2-7|TRBV11-2|-
TGTGCCAGCAGCCGAAGGGGACAGGCGTTAGCCTACGAGCAGTACTTC
CASSRRGQALAYEQYF
>-|TRBJ1-1|TRBV19|few
TGTGCCAGTAGTATAGTGAGAGGGAACACTGAAGCTTTCTTT
CASSIVRGNTEAFF
>TRBD2|TRBJ2-7|TRBV18|-
TGTGCCAGCTCACCTTCGCCGGGACTAAAGCGTCCCGAGCAGTACTTC
CASSPSPGLKRPEQYF
>-|TRBJ1-1|TRBV27|-
TGTGCCAGCAGTAAAACGACAGAGCTGAACACTGAAGCTTTCTTT
CASSKTTELNTEAFF
>-|TRBJ1-5|TRBV28|-
TGTGCCAGCGGAAGCAATCAGCCCCAGCATTTT
CASGSNQPQHF
>-|TRBJ1-5|TRBV25-1|-
TGTGCCAGCAGCCATGACAGAGGGTATCAGCCCCAGCATTTT
CASSHDRGYQPQHF
>-|TRBJ2-1|TRBV28|-
TGTGCCAGCAGGGAGGGGCCCTCACCCCACGTCTTC
CASREGPSPHVF
>-|TRBJ2-7|TRBV19|-
TGTGCCACCCTCGAAACCGGACGGGGCTCCTACGAGCAGTACTTC
CATLETGRGSYEQYF